Here is one TCR beta chain with its context. What it binds is not known. Germline V gives CDR1 SSHAT, CDR2 FNYEAQ (reference sequence). The CDR3 extends over 13 amino acids. After re-calling the 5' RACE reads, TCRdb lists one entry per CDR3 protein, DNA absent. Recorded here are 150,000 or so distinct CDR3 sequences; the top ten clones represent roughly 35%. These data come from a study of T cells expressing NK-cell markers. The wider study: Sorted CD3+CD56-NKG2C+, CD3+CD56+NKG2C- and CD3+CD56+NKG2C+ T cells were the source of the TCR beta repertoires. Study-wide results and caveats: HCMV specificity of the expanded NKG2C+ T cell clones was not established.

Sequenced input: blood T cells: a sorted CD56 or NKG2C T cell subset, CD4+ or CD8+ T cells, or bulk PBMC T cells (not recorded which). The chain carries TRBV7-7 and TRBJ1-1; TCRdb picks TRBD1, but there is no DNA to check that call. The TCR was taken from a woman between 50 and 59 years old in good health. CDR3 sequence reads: CASSLHRGAEAFF.